The 16 T cell receptor beta chains reported below all come from one sample, sequenced in a study of regulatory dendritic cells for organ transplantation (dated by TCRdb to the late 2010s). The method was the immunoSEQ multiplex PCR assay. Here the immuneACCESS table is served through TCRdb, limited to in-frame sequences with V and J called. Missing clones are a known gap in these copies; in checked studies unresolved V genes cover under half, and the rest lacks a known reason. The sample table holds about 30,000 clones, of which around 79% were seen once. Roughly 2.4% of the sample is held by the ten biggest clonotypes. Sequencing used memory CD4+ T cells from blood. The intended sense of this specimen's cell subset or site label: CD45RO+ memory T cells. These receptor sequences come from a human donor in good health.

The CDR3 DNA sequence: TGTGCCAGCAGTTTGGCGGGGGCCTACAATCAGCCCCAGCATTTT. Its translation is CASSLAGAYNQPQHF. This sequence joins TRBV28 and TRBJ1-5; tentative D call: TRBD1 (6 bases). V lost 3 bases and J lost 3, with 12 bases in between. The length of the CDR3 is 15 residues. CDR1 is MDHEN, CDR2 SYDVKM, per germline.

A remark on this clone: The junction and the germline gene differ at one end; a read error may be behind it. This chain connects TRBV6-1 to TRBJ2-6; D not resolved. The CDR3 loop spans 16 amino acids. Germline loops: CDR1 MNHNS, CDR2 SASEGT. CDR3 sequence reads: CASSQARRSGANVLTF. In nucleotides, the CDR3 is TGTGCCAGCAGTCAAGCGCGGCGTTCTGGGGCCAACGTCCTGACTTTC.

The chain couples TRBV5-4 to TRBJ2-7, with 11 bases lining up with TRBD2. The CDR3 contains 16 residues. CDR1 is SGHNT, CDR2 YYREEE, per germline (reference sequence). Trimming removed 5 bases from V and 1 base from J; junction bases left unmatched: 8. Written as DNA, the CDR3 is TGTGCCAGCAGTCAGAGGACTAGCGGGTTTTCCTACGAGCAGTACTTC. It yields the protein CASSQRTSGFSYEQYF.

The J gene is TRBJ1-2, the V gene TRBV6-5; no definite D call. There are 15 residues in the CDR3. CDR1 is MNHEY, CDR2 SVGAGI, per germline. V was clipped by 6 bases and J by 1 base, with 15 bases between them. The CDR3 loop reads CASRQQDNLNYGYTF. DNA of the CDR3: TGTGCCAGCAGGCAGCAGGATAACCTTAACTATGGCTACACCTTC.

The V and J genes are TRBV13 and TRBJ2-2; no reliable D call. The length of the CDR3 is 13 residues. With 2 bases removed from V and 6 bases from J, the gap between germline ends came to 7 bases. Germline V lookup: CDR1 PRHDT, CDR2 FYEKMQ (reference sequence). CDR3 sequence (DNA): TGTGCCAGCAGCTTATTAAGGGCCGGGGAGCTGTTTTTT. Translation gives CASSLLRAGELFF.

The chain is built from TRBV6-5 and TRBJ1-2; D possibly corresponds to TRBD1 (6 bases). Between the trimmed V and J ends, which lost 5 bases and 8 bases, there was a span of 12 bases. In germline, CDR1 is MNHEY, CDR2 SVGAGI. The CDR3 is 12 amino acids. CDR3 DNA: TGTGCCAGCAGTCCTCAGGGGTTGGGCTACACCTTC. Translation: CASSPQGLGYTF.

The chain couples TRBV10-3 to TRBJ1-1; the D gene is possibly TRBD1 (6 bases). This CDR3 has 13 residues. The V gene lost 10 bases and the J gene lost 7 bases, with 19 bases spanning the gap. The germline V gene encodes CDR1 ENHRY and CDR2 SYGVKD. CDR3 region: CATRGGGTHEAFF. CDR3 DNA sequence: TGTGCCACCCGCGGAGGTGGGACACATGAAGCTTTCTTT.

A single count supports this clone. The chain combines TRBV7-8 with TRBJ2-4; TRBD1 matches 9 bases. CDR1 is SGHVS, CDR2 FQNEAQ, per germline. Trimming at V came to 4 bases and at J to 1 base, leaving 2 bases not matched to a gene. This CDR3 has 15 amino acids. Here the CDR3 reads CASSSGQGAKNIQYF. The CDR3 region has the DNA TGTGCCAGCAGCTCCGGACAGGGGGCCAAAAACATTCAGTACTTC.

J is TRBJ2-5 and V is TRBV7-6; 8 bases agree with TRBD2. CDR3 length: 16 residues. Trimming took 5 bases from V and 2 from J; bases not matched to a gene: 10. CDR1 SGHVS and CDR2 FNYEAQ come from the germline V gene. CDR3 in DNA: TGTGCCAGCAGCCGTCACAGCGGGAGCCCTCAAGAGACCCAGTACTTC. Translating gives CASSRHSGSPQETQYF.

The chain recombines TRBV7-2 with TRBJ2-1, with 10 bases that match TRBD2. In germline, CDR1 is SGHTA, CDR2 FQGNSA. Trimming cost V 5 bases and J 4 bases; bases outside gene matches: 5. CDR3 length: 15 amino acids. The DNA for the CDR3 is TGTGCCAGCAGCCTAAGCGGGGGGGTATACAATGAGCAGTTCTTC. It encodes CASSLSGGVYNEQFF.

The rearrangement uses TRBV6-6 and TRBJ1-1, with TRBD1 identical over 8 bases. V lost 6 bases, J lost 3 bases, and 6 bases stayed unmatched. Germline values: CDR1 MNHNY, CDR2 SVGAGI (reference sequence). The CDR3 length is 14 residues. CDR3 coding DNA: TGTGCCAGCAGCTGGACAGGGAGGGACACTGAAGCTTTCTTT. Its protein is CASSWTGRDTEAFF.

The chain uses TRBV4-3 and TRBJ2-1, with 8 bases fitting TRBD2. V trimming: 0 bases; J trimming: 2 bases; junction bases outside the gene matches: 6. This CDR3 comprises 17 residues. CDR1 and CDR2 (germline): LGHNA, YSLEER. CDR3 DNA: TGCGCCAGCAGCCAAGATCGAGCGGGAGCTACCTACAATGAGCAGTTCTTC. This translates into CASSQDRAGATYNEQFF.

This chain uses TRBV5-4 with TRBJ2-1; a possible D gene is TRBD1 (5 bases). The CDR3 runs to 13 residues. Germline lookup yields CDR1 SGHNT and CDR2 YYREEE (reference sequence). Deletions cut 0 bases from V and 6 bases from J, with 7 bases between. Here the CDR3 DNA reads TGTGCCAGCAGCTTGGACAGGCCCAATGAGCAGTTCTTC. Protein sequence: CASSLDRPNEQFF.

Here the CDR3 reads CASRPYLGQGADNEQFF. For the CDR3, the DNA is TGTGCCAGCAGACCGTACCTAGGACAGGGGGCAGACAATGAGCAGTTCTTC. J is TRBJ2-1 and V is TRBV28; 11 positions match TRBD1. J was trimmed by 5 bases and V by 6 bases; bases with no gene match: 12. Germline CDR1 is MDHEN and CDR2 is SYDVKM. The CDR3 runs 17 residues.

This chain uses TRBV30 with TRBJ2-2; D is unresolved. CDR3 length equals 12 residues. CDR1 is GTSNPN and CDR2 is SVGIG in the germline V gene (reference sequence). V lost 4 bases to trimming and J lost 1 base, with 4 bases between them. The CDR3 region is CAWTRNTGELFF. CDR3 in DNA: TGTGCCTGGACCCGGAACACCGGGGAGCTGTTTTTT.

CDR3 in amino acids: CASRRLRETSFVEQYF. The CDR3 nucleotides are TGTGCCAGCAGGCGGCTCAGGGAGACATCTTTTGTCGAGCAGTACTTC. The V and J genes are TRBV27 and TRBJ2-7, with D possibly being TRBD1 or TRBD2 (5 bases each). The CDR3 length is 16 residues. Trimming shortened V by 6 bases and J by 6 bases, and 24 bases separated the two germline ends. Germline CDR1 and CDR2: MNHEY and SMNVEV (reference sequence).